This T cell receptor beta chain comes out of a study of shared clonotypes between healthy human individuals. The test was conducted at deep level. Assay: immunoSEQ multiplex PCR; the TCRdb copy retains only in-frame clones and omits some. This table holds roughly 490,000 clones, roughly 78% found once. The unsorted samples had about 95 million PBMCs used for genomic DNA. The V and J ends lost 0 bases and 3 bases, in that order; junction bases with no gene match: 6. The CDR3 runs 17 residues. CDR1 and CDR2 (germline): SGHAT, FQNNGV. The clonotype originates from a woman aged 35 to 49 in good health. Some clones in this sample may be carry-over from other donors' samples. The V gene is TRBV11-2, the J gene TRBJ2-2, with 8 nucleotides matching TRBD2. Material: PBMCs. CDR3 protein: CASSLDREGRDTGELFF. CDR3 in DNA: TGTGCCAGCAGCTTAGACCGGGAGGGCCGTGACACCGGGGAGCTGTTTTTT.